A single sample is the source of the 30 T cell receptor beta chains below, sequenced in a study of early T cells in non-severe SARS-CoV-2 infection. TCRdb passed the 5' RACE reads through MiXCR, listing each CDR3 protein once. The table lists tens of thousands of distinct CDR3 sequences, about 15% of them singletons, with less than 0.6% in the top ten. The specimen sequenced was whole blood. Source of these receptors: an adult who was a healthcare worker with PCR-confirmed SARS-CoV-2 infection or an uninfected control (not recorded which).

Only a few counts were recorded for this clonotype. The gene calls are TRBV29-1 and TRBJ1-4; 9 bases are a match to TRBD1. CDR1 SQVTM and CDR2 ANQGSEA come from the germline V gene. This CDR3 spans 13 amino acids. J lost 8 bases, V lost 6 bases, and 7 bases had no gene match. The CDR3 is CSVSGTGNEKLFF. As DNA, the CDR3 is TGCAGCGTGTCCGGGACAGGGAACGAAAAACTGTTTTTT.

The CDR3 bases are TGCGCCAGCAGCTTGCGTCTAGCGGGGGCCTACCAAGAGACCCAGTACTTC. Encoded protein: CASSLRLAGAYQETQYF. The chain is built from TRBV5-1 and TRBJ2-5; 10 nucleotides line up with TRBD2. CDR3 length equals 17 residues. Losses at the gene ends were 1 base for V and 0 bases for J; bases not matched to a gene: 6. Germline CDR1 reads SGHRS; CDR2 reads YFSETQ.

This clonotype appeared a few times. This sequence joins TRBV5-1 and TRBJ1-1; TRBD1 matches at 9 bases. The CDR3 has 13 residues. V was pared by 6 bases and J by 4 bases, with 4 bases of the junction left unmatched. Germline loops: CDR1 SGHRS, CDR2 YFSETQ. CDR3 loop: CASTMTGGTEAFF. The CDR3 coding sequence is TGCGCCAGCACCATGACAGGGGGCACTGAAGCTTTCTTT.

This clonotype has ten or more counts. The chain combines TRBV2 with TRBJ2-2, with 9 bases that match TRBD2. There are 15 residues in the CDR3. The V segment lost 3 bases and the J segment 5 bases; nucleotides outside the gene matches: 4. Germline lookup yields CDR1 SNHLY and CDR2 FYNNEI. The CDR3 loop reads CASSELGLATGELFF. DNA for the CDR3: TGTGCCAGCAGTGAGTTGGGACTAGCAACCGGGGAGCTGTTTTTT.

The J gene is TRBJ1-2, the V gene TRBV12-3 or TRBV12-4; 7 bases map to TRBD1. V dropped 5 bases and J dropped 4; count of bases not matched to a gene: 7. This CDR3 has 14 residues. Here the CDR3 reads CASSVRDSSYGYTF. Written as DNA, the CDR3 is TGTGCCAGCAGTGTCCGGGACAGCTCCTATGGCTACACCTTC.

In this sample, this clonotype turned up a few times. J is TRBJ2-1 and V is TRBV5-1; 11 bases align to TRBD2. With V trimmed by 0 bases and J by 8 bases, 13 bases remained unmatched. The CDR3 totals 18 residues. CDR1 is SGHRS, CDR2 YFSETQ, per germline. CDR3 protein: CASSLAGLAGQRGDEQFF. For the CDR3, the DNA is TGCGCCAGCAGCTTGGCCGGACTAGCGGGCCAAAGGGGCGATGAGCAGTTCTTC.

The V gene is TRBV6-5, the J gene TRBJ2-5, with 10 bases aligning to TRBD2. Germline assignment: CDR1 MNHEY and CDR2 SVGAGI. The CDR3 is made up of 15 amino acids. Losses at the gene ends were 2 bases for V and 5 bases for J; bases not matched to a gene: 5. CDR3 sequence (DNA): TGTGCCAGCAGTTACCTAGCGGGGGCACAGGAGACCCAGTACTTC. Amino acids: CASSYLAGAQETQYF.

This clonotype was counted a few times. The J gene is TRBJ1-6, the V gene TRBV6-5; D is uncertain. Germline assignment: CDR1 MNHEY and CDR2 SVGAGI. CDR3 length: 16 residues. The V end was cut by 3 bases, the J end by 7 bases, with 16 bases between. For the CDR3, the DNA is TGTGCCAGCAGTTATTTCTGGGCCGGCGGGAATTCACCCCTCCACTTT. Amino acid sequence: CASSYFWAGGNSPLHF.

This clonotype was observed a handful of times. The chain is built from TRBV7-8 and TRBJ1-3; D perhaps matches TRBD1 (5 bases). The CDR3 covers 16 residues. V was cut by 5 bases and J by 0 bases, with 14 bases left in between. Germline V gives CDR1 SGHVS, CDR2 FQNEAQ. CDR3 bases: TGTGCCAGCAGCAAAGGGACGGGGAGCTCTGGAAACACCATATATTTT. It yields the protein CASSKGTGSSGNTIYF.

This clonotype was seen at least ten times. This chain links TRBV19 with TRBJ2-1, with D possibly TRBD2 on 7 matching bases. CDR1 is LNHDA and CDR2 is SQIVND in the germline V gene (reference sequence). CDR3 size: 15 residues. The V gene lost 7 bases and the J gene lost 4 bases, with 17 bases spanning the gap. CDR3 sequence: CASTPAAGAYNEQFF. Written as DNA, the CDR3 is TGTGCCAGTACCCCGGCGGCGGGGGCTTACAATGAGCAGTTCTTC.

This clonotype was seen a handful of times. The chain has TRBV3-1 and TRBJ2-1; D uncertain. The germline CDR1 and CDR2 sequences are LGHDT and YNNKEL (reference sequence). The V end lost 2 bases, the J end lost 3 bases, and 2 bases lay between the germline ends. The CDR3 covers 12 residues. The CDR3 here is CASSQFYNEQFF. DNA for the CDR3: TGTGCCAGCAGCCAATTCTACAATGAGCAGTTCTTC.

The chain combines TRBV13 with TRBJ2-1; the match to TRBD1 covers 8 bases. Trimming took 4 bases from V and 0 from J; bases not matched to a gene: 5. CDR1 is PRHDT and CDR2 is FYEKMQ in the germline V gene (reference sequence). This CDR3 comprises 16 residues. The DNA of the CDR3 is TGTGCCAGCAGCTCGAGACAGGGGAACTCCTACAATGAGCAGTTCTTC. It specifies CASSSRQGNSYNEQFF.

This clonotype has just a few counts. This sequence joins TRBV5-1 and TRBJ2-1; 13 positions agree with TRBD2. From germline, CDR1 is SGHRS and CDR2 YFSETQ. The CDR3 contains 16 residues. With V trimmed by 3 bases and J by 8 bases, 8 bases remained unmatched. The CDR3 nucleotides are TGCGCCAGCAGCTCGCGAACTAGCGGGGGGGCCCATGAGCAGTTCTTC. Translation gives CASSSRTSGGAHEQFF.

V is TRBV19 and J is TRBJ2-6; tentative D call: TRBD1 (6 bases). Between the trimmed V and J ends, which lost 7 bases and 2 bases, there was a span of 12 bases. Germline V gene sequence: CDR1 LNHDA, CDR2 SQIVND (reference sequence). The CDR3 length is 15 residues. CDR3 nucleotide sequence: TGTGCCAGTATGGGAACAGGGACTGGGGCCAACGTCCTGACTTTC. It yields the protein CASMGTGTGANVLTF. The complete variable domain, with remaining parts taken from reference TRBV19 and TRBJ2-6, reads DGGITQSPKYLFRKEGQNVTLSCEQNLNHDAMYWYRQDPGQGLRLIYYSQIVNDFQKGDIAEGYSVSREKKESFPLTVTSAQKNPTAFYLCASMGTGTGANVLTFGAGSRLTVL.

The table lists this clonotype with a few counts. The chain couples TRBV7-9 to TRBJ2-1; D unresolved. CDR3 length: 10 residues. CDR1 and CDR2 (germline): SEHNR, FQNEAQ (reference sequence). Trimming removed 5 bases at V and 10 bases at J, with 6 bases between. CDR3: CASSPGEQFF. The CDR3 region has the DNA TGTGCCAGCAGCCCCGGGGAGCAGTTCTTC. Supplemented by reference TRBV7-9 and TRBJ2-1, the full variable domain reads DTGVSQNPRHKITKRGQNVTFRCDPISEHNRLYWYRQTLGQGPEFLTYFQNEAQLEKSRLLSDRFSAERPKGSFSTLEIQRTEQGDSAMYLCASSPGEQFFGPGTRLTVL.

The J gene is TRBJ1-2, the V gene TRBV28; no firm D call. The V and J ends lost 6 bases and 5 bases respectively, with 10 bases between them. Germline values: CDR1 MDHEN, CDR2 SYDVKM. The CDR3 contains 12 residues. CDR3 protein: CASSQQTYGYTF. CDR3 nucleotide sequence: TGTGCCAGCAGCCAACAGACATATGGCTACACCTTC.

This clonotype was detected a few times. This chain uses TRBV4-2 with TRBJ1-4; maybe TRBD1 (5 bases). Germline loops: CDR1 LGHNA, CDR2 YNFKEQ. Trimming left V 1 base short and J 4 bases short, with 10 bases between. CDR3 size: 15 residues. The CDR3 DNA reads as TGTGCCAGCAGCCAAGGGGACCGACTTAATGAAAAACTGTTTTTT. Amino acid sequence: CASSQGDRLNEKLFF.

This clonotype was picked up a small number of times. The chain is built from TRBV5-4 and TRBJ1-2; 9 bases are a match to TRBD1. With 5 bases clipped from V and 4 bases from J, the junction kept 6 bases outside the gene matches. The CDR3 totals 14 residues. Germline V gene data show CDR1 as SGHNT and CDR2 as YYREEE (reference sequence). The CDR3 DNA sequence: TGTGCCAGCAGACCACAGGGGGCAATCTATGGCTACACCTTC. Protein sequence: CASRPQGAIYGYTF.

This clonotype was recorded many times. This rearrangement joins TRBV29-1 to TRBJ2-5; 9 positions agree with TRBD1. V was pared by 6 bases and J by 3 bases, with 5 bases of the junction left unmatched. This CDR3 spans 13 amino acids. CDR1 SQVTM and CDR2 ANQGSEA come from the germline V gene. The CDR3 loop is CSVPRQGEETQYF. The DNA of the CDR3 is TGCAGCGTCCCTCGACAGGGGGAAGAGACCCAGTACTTC.

V usage is TRBV19 and J usage is TRBJ1-2, with D possibly matching TRBD1 (5 bases). Trimming stripped 7 bases from V and 4 bases from J, with 19 bases between. The germline V gene encodes CDR1 LNHDA and CDR2 SQIVND (reference sequence). The length of the CDR3 is 15 residues. CDR3 nucleotide sequence: TGTGCCAGTACTCATGGACATTCCGATGGCTATGGCTACACCTTC. Its translation is CASTHGHSDGYGYTF.

This clonotype has just a few counts. CDR3 bases: TGCAGTGCTAGTGGGACAGGGTGGGGCTACACCTTC. Its translation: CSASGTGWGYTF. The chain recombines TRBV20-1 with TRBJ1-2; the match to TRBD1 covers 9 bases. V lost 3 bases to trimming and J lost 8 bases; unmatched junction nucleotides: 4. The length of the CDR3 is 12 residues. CDR1 is DFQATT, CDR2 SNEGSKA, per germline (reference sequence).

This clonotype was counted a few times. The chain carries TRBV7-3 and TRBJ1-2, with 9 bases aligning to TRBD1. V was clipped by 4 bases and J by 3 bases; unmatched bases: 3. This CDR3 is 14 amino acids long. The germline gives CDR1 SGHTA, CDR2 FQGTGA. In DNA form, the CDR3 reads TGTGCCAGCAGCTCTACAGGGGGCGACTATGGCTACACCTTC. This translates into CASSSTGGDYGYTF.

The chain recombines TRBV4-1 with TRBJ1-1; 7 nucleotides line up with TRBD1. J was trimmed by 12 bases and V by 4 bases; bases with no gene match: 11. This CDR3 contains 13 residues. CDR1 is MGHRA, CDR2 YSYEKL, per germline. The CDR3 spells CASSPLTGLRTFF. For the CDR3, the DNA is TGCGCCAGCAGCCCCTTGACAGGGCTTAGAACTTTCTTT.

As DNA, the CDR3 is TGCAGTGCTAGGAACGGACAGGGGGGAAATGAGCAGTTCTTC. Translated: CSARNGQGGNEQFF. The rearrangement links TRBV20-1 to TRBJ2-1; 10 bases match TRBD1. J was trimmed by 7 bases and V by 3 bases; bases with no gene match: 6. The CDR3 is made up of 14 amino acids. Germline-derived CDR1 and CDR2 are DFQATT and SNEGSKA (reference sequence).

This clonotype was seen ten or more times. The chain joins TRBV3-1 to TRBJ1-2; the D gene is possibly TRBD1 (6 bases). This CDR3 comprises 14 residues. Germline CDR1 is LGHDT and CDR2 is YNNKEL (reference sequence). Between the trimmed V and J ends, which lost 4 bases and 4 bases, there was a span of 13 bases. CDR3 region: CASSLLGQSYGYTF. CDR3 bases: TGTGCCAGCAGCCTCCTAGGACAGTCCTATGGCTACACCTTC. Full variable domain (outside the CDR3, taken from reference TRBV3-1 and TRBJ1-2): DTAVSQTPKYLVTQMGNDKSIKCEQNLGHDTMYWYKQDSKKFLKIMFSYNNKELIINETVPNRFSPKSPDKAHLNLHINSLELGDSAVYFCASSLLGQSYGYTFGSGTRLTVV.

A few counts support this clonotype. V and J are TRBV20-1 and TRBJ2-1, with D perhaps being TRBD1 or TRBD2 (6 bases each). Trimming cost V 4 bases and J 3 bases, with 19 bases left between them. There are 16 residues in the CDR3. Germline assignment: CDR1 DFQATT and CDR2 SNEGSKA (reference sequence). The CDR3 coding sequence is TGCAGTGCTAACCCTATAAGGGGGGCAGTCTACAATGAGCAGTTCTTC. It translates to CSANPIRGAVYNEQFF.

This clonotype was detected a few times. J is TRBJ1-1 and V is TRBV12-3 or TRBV12-4; TRBD1 is a possible D gene (5 bases). The V end lost 7 bases, the J end lost 1 base, and 22 bases lay between the germline ends. This CDR3 is 17 amino acids long. The CDR3 DNA reads as TGTGCCAGCACCCACCCTCAACAGGAGGGGACGAACACTGAAGCTTTCTTT. This gives the protein CASTHPQQEGTNTEAFF.

In this sample, this clonotype turned up a few times. The genes are TRBV2 and TRBJ1-2; D not certain. Germline CDR1 is SNHLY and CDR2 is FYNNEI. This CDR3 comprises 16 residues. V shed 4 bases and J shed 8 bases, with 23 bases lying between them. The CDR3, as DNA: TGTGCCAGCAGTGGAAAACTAAAGGATTTACTGTGGGGCTACACCTTC. This encodes CASSGKLKDLLWGYTF.

J is TRBJ2-6 and V is TRBV11-2, with 8 bases lining up with TRBD1. Germline V gene lookup returns CDR1 SGHAT and CDR2 FQNNGV. The CDR3 loop spans 17 amino acids. J gave up 0 bases and V 4 bases, and 5 bases lay outside the gene matches. DNA for the CDR3: TGTGCCAGCAGCTCGGGACAGGCCGTCTCTGGGGCCAACGTCCTGACTTTC. It yields the protein CASSSGQAVSGANVLTF.

V gene TRBV7-3 combines with J gene TRBJ2-3; 9 nucleotides agree with TRBD2. Germline loops: CDR1 SGHTA, CDR2 FQGTGA. Trimming cost V 5 bases and J 5 bases; bases outside gene matches: 8. The CDR3 totals 15 residues. CDR3 bases: TGTGCCAGCAGCCGGCGGGGGGGCCCCGGAGATACGCAGTATTTT. As protein: CASSRRGGPGDTQYF. Combining the CDR3 with reference TRBV7-3 and TRBJ2-3 gives the whole variable domain GAGVSQTPSNKVTEKGKYVELRCDPISGHTALYWYRQSLGQGPEFLIYFQGTGAADDSGLPNDRFFAVRPEGSVSTLKIQRTERGDSAVYLCASSRRGGPGDTQYFGPGTRLTVL.